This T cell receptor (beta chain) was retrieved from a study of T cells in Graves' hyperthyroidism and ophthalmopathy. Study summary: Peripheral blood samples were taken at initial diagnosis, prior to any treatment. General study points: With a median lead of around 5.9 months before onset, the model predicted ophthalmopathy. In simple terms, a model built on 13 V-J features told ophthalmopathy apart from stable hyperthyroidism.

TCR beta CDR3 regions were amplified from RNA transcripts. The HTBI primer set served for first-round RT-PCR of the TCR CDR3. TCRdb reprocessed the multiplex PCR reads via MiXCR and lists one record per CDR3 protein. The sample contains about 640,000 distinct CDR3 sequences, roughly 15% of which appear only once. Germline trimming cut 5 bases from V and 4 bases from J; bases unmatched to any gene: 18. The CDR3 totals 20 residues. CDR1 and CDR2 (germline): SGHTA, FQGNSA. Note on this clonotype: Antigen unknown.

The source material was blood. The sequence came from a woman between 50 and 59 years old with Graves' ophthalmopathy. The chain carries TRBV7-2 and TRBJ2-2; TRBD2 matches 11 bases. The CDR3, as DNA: TGTGCCAGCAGCCAAAGACTAGCGGGAACCTCACCAGGTCTCACCGGGGAGCTGTTTTTT. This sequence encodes CASSQRLAGTSPGLTGELFF.